Each of the 16 T cell receptor beta chains below was sequenced from the same sample in a study of blood T cell repertoires in COVID-19. Method: immunoSEQ multiplex PCR; TCRdb's copy keeps in-frame clones and lacks some. Of under 150,000 clones listed, over 75% are singletons. Sequencing was performed on peripheral blood. These receptors were obtained from a man between 35 and 55 years old with active or convalescent COVID-19.

This rearrangement joins TRBV3-1 (or the pseudogene TRBV3-2) to TRBJ2-3; possible D gene TRBD2, 7 bases. The CDR3 is 15 residues long. V was shortened by 0 bases and J by 7 bases, with 14 bases between the two germline ends. Germline V gene data show CDR1 as LGHDT and CDR2 as YNNKEL (reference sequence). The CDR3 here is CASSQESGGRNTQYF. The CDR3 DNA follows: TGTGCCAGCAGCCAAGAGTCGGGGGGCCGGAATACGCAGTATTTT.

Here the CDR3 DNA reads TGTGCCATTGTGGACAAGTATGGCTACACCTTC. Amino acids: CAIVDKYGYTF. The chain joins TRBV10-3 to TRBJ1-2; possibly TRBD1 for D (5 bases). V shed 9 bases and J shed 5 bases, with 10 bases lying between them. CDR3 size: 11 residues. CDR1 is ENHRY and CDR2 is SYGVKD in the germline V gene.

This clone has at least ten counts. This chain's CDR3 is CASSLDRGNTIYF. CDR3 nucleotides: TGCGCCAGCAGCTTGGACAGGGGGAACACCATATATTTT. The genes are TRBV5-1 and TRBJ1-3; 8 nucleotides align to TRBD1. There are 13 residues in the CDR3. V shed 0 bases and J 7 bases; nucleotides not matched to a gene: 0. Germline CDR1 is SGHRS and CDR2 is YFSETQ.

This clone came up a few times. The V and J genes are TRBV6-1 and TRBJ2-2, with D tentatively TRBD2 (6 bases). Trimming shortened V by 4 bases and J by 1 base, and 13 bases separated the two germline ends. The CDR3 covers 16 residues. Germline V gene sequence: CDR1 MNHNS, CDR2 SASEGT. The CDR3 spells CASSGGRDLNTGELFF. The CDR3 nucleotides read TGTGCCAGCAGTGGAGGCCGGGACTTGAACACCGGGGAGCTGTTTTTT.

The J gene is TRBJ2-1, the V gene TRBV10-3; 15 bases are a match to TRBD2. The germline V gene encodes CDR1 ENHRY and CDR2 SYGVKD. J lost 6 bases, V lost 9 bases, and 18 bases had no gene match. This CDR3 is built from 19 residues. CDR3 in DNA: TGTGCCATACATAATGGACTAGCGGGGGGGAATATAAGATCCAATGAGCAGTTCTTC. It translates to CAIHNGLAGGNIRSNEQFF.

The V call is TRBV7-9, the J call TRBJ1-5; D not resolved. V was shortened by 5 bases and J by 1 base, with 9 bases between the two germline ends. The CDR3 consists of 14 residues. The V gene's germline CDR1 is SEHNR and CDR2 FQNEAQ (reference sequence). This chain's CDR3 is CASSRSGSNQPQHF. The CDR3 nucleotides read TGTGCCAGCAGCCGATCGGGAAGCAATCAGCCCCAGCATTTT.

J is TRBJ2-1 and V is TRBV7-3; 7 positions agree with TRBD2. Germline CDR1 is SGHTA and CDR2 is FQGTGA. V gave up 5 bases and J gave up 3 bases; unmatched junction bases: 4. This CDR3 comprises 14 residues. CDR3 DNA: TGTGCCAGCAGCCCCGGGACTATCTACAATGAGCAGTTCTTC. The encoded protein is CASSPGTIYNEQFF.

The chain links TRBV4-1 to TRBJ1-4; D remains ambiguous. CDR3 length: 16 amino acids. The V end was cut by 1 base, the J end by 0 bases, with 9 bases between. CDR1 MGHRA and CDR2 YSYEKL come from the germline V gene. CDR3 protein: CASSQGAVATNEKLFF. The CDR3 nucleotides read TGCGCCAGCAGCCAAGGGGCAGTAGCAACTAATGAAAAACTGTTTTTT.

The chain links TRBV2 to TRBJ2-1, with TRBD2 matching over 13 bases. Losses at the gene ends were 2 bases for V and 7 bases for J; bases not matched to a gene: 2. This CDR3 contains 15 residues. Germline V CDR1 and CDR2: SNHLY, FYNNEI. The CDR3 loop reads CASSEPGLAGNEQFF. CDR3 bases: TGTGCCAGCAGTGAACCGGGACTAGCGGGGAATGAGCAGTTCTTC.

This chain connects TRBV19 to TRBJ2-5, with TRBD1 identical over 9 bases. With 4 bases clipped from V and 4 bases from J, the junction kept 7 bases outside the gene matches. CDR3 length: 15 residues. Per germline, CDR1 LNHDA and CDR2 SQIVND (reference sequence). CDR3 protein: CASSTGQGVGETQYF. The CDR3, as DNA: TGTGCCAGTAGTACGGGACAGGGAGTGGGAGAGACCCAGTACTTC.

The chain is built from TRBV6-5 and TRBJ1-3; D is undetermined. The CDR3 extends over 15 amino acids. Germline V gene lookup returns CDR1 MNHEY and CDR2 SVGAGI. The ends were cut back, 5 bases at V and 2 bases at J, with 13 bases in the middle. CDR3 protein: CASSIDYGPGNTIYF. The CDR3, as DNA: TGTGCCAGCAGTATAGACTACGGCCCTGGAAACACCATATATTTT.

This chain's CDR3 is CASSPQGAQAGANVLTF. The CDR3 nucleotides read TGTGCCAGCAGCCCACAGGGGGCGCAGGCTGGGGCCAACGTCCTGACTTTC. The chain employs TRBV7-2 and TRBJ2-6, with 9 bases aligning to TRBD1. J lost 2 bases, V lost 5 bases, and 7 bases had no gene match. Germline V gene data show CDR1 as SGHTA and CDR2 as FQGNSA. The CDR3 covers 17 residues. Full variable domain (rest looked up from reference TRBV7-2 and TRBJ2-6): GAGVSQSPSNKVTEKGKDVELRCDPISGHTALYWYRQSLGQGLEFLIYFQGNSAPDKSGLPSDRFSAERTGGSVSTLTIQRTQQEDSAVYLCASSPQGAQAGANVLTFGAGSRLTVL.

V usage is TRBV5-1 and J usage is TRBJ1-6; TRBD1 matches 10 bases. V dropped 4 bases and J dropped 6; count of bases not matched to a gene: 7. The CDR3 extends over 16 amino acids. Looked up from germline, CDR1 is SGHRS and CDR2 is YFSETQ. DNA for the CDR3: TGCGCCAGCAGCCGGGGGACAGGGGAGGCTAATTCACCCCTCCACTTT. It yields the protein CASSRGTGEANSPLHF.

This chain joins TRBV29-1 and TRBJ2-6; 8 positions agree with TRBD2. This CDR3 has 15 residues. The V segment lost 5 bases and the J segment 3 bases; nucleotides outside the gene matches: 6. The germline V gene encodes CDR1 SQVTM and CDR2 ANQGSEA. In DNA form, the CDR3 reads TGCAGCGTTCCGGGGGGGGGAAATGGGGCCAACGTCCTGACTTTC. Protein: CSVPGGGNGANVLTF.

J is TRBJ1-2 and V is TRBV5-1; D is perhaps TRBD1 (6 bases). Trimming cost V 0 bases and J 4 bases, with 10 bases left between them. The CDR3 length is 14 residues. Looked up from germline, CDR1 is SGHRS and CDR2 is YFSETQ. The CDR3 DNA reads TGCGCCAGCAGCTTGGCAGGGGTTACCTATGGCTACACCTTC. Translating it yields CASSLAGVTYGYTF.

This clone was seen only once. V usage is TRBV6-5 and J usage is TRBJ2-7; a weak D match, TRBD2 (7 bases). Deletions cut 5 bases from V and 7 bases from J, with 15 bases between. The CDR3 runs 13 residues. Germline V gene data show CDR1 as MNHEY and CDR2 as SVGAGI. CDR3 sequence (DNA): TGTGCCAGCAGTCAAAAGAGGGGGGGAGAGCAGTACTTC. It specifies CASSQKRGGEQYF.